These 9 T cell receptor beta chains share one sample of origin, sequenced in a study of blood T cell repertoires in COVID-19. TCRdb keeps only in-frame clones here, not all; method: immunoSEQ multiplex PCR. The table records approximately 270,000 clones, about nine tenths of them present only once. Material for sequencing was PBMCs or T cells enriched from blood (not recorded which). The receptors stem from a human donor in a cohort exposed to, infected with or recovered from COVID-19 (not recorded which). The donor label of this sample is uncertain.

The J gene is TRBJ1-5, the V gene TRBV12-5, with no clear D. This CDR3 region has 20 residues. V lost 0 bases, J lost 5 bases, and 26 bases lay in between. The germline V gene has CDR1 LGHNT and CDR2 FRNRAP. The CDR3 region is CASGLVHRGGIGGRDQPQHF. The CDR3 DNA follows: TGTGCTAGTGGTTTGGTACATCGGGGAGGTATCGGAGGTAGGGATCAGCCCCAGCATTTT. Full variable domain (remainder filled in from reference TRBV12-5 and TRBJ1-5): DARVTQTPRHKVTEMGQEVTMRCQPILGHNTVFWYRQTMMQGLELLAYFRNRAPLDDSGMPKDRFSAEMPDATLATLKIQPSEPRDSAVYFCASGLVHRGGIGGRDQPQHFGDGTRLSIL.

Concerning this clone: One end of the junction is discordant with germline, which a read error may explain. The CDR3 DNA is TGTGCCAGCAGCTTATCGTCGGACGGTGAGGCAGGGATATTC. It specifies CASSLSSDGEAGIF. The chain recombines TRBV11-2 with TRBJ1-2; a weak D match, TRBD1 (5 bases). This CDR3 spans 14 amino acids. The germline V gene has CDR1 SGHAT and CDR2 FQNNGV.

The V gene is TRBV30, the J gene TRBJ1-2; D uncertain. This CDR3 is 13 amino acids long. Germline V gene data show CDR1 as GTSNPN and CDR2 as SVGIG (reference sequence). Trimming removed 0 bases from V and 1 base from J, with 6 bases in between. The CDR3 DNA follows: TGTGCCTGGAGTGTAGCGGATAACTATGGCTACACCTTC. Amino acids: CAWSVADNYGYTF.

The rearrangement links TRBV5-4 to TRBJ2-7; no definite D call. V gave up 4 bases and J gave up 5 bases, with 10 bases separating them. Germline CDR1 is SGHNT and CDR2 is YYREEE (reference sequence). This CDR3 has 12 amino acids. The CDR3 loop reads CASSASVNEQYF. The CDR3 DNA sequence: TGTGCCAGCAGCGCGTCGGTGAACGAGCAGTACTTC.

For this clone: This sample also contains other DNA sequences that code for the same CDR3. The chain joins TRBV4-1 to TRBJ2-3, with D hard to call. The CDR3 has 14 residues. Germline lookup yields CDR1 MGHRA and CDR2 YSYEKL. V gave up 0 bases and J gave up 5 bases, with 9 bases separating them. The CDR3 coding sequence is TGCGCCAGCAGCCAAGATCGGGTGGGAGATACGCAGTATTTT. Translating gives CASSQDRVGDTQYF.

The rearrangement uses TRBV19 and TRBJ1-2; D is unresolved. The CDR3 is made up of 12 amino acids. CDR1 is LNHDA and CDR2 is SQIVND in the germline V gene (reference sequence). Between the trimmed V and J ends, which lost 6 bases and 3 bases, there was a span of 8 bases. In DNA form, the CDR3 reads TGTGCCAGTAGCCTGGGAGACTATGGCTACACCTTC. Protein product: CASSLGDYGYTF.

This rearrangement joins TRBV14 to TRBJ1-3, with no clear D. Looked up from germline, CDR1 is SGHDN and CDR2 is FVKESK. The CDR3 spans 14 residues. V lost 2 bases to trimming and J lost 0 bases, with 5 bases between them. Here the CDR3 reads CASSQHSSGNTIYF. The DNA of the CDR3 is TGTGCCAGCAGCCAACATAGCTCTGGAAACACCATATATTTT. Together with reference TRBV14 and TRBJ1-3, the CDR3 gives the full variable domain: EAGVTQFPSHSVIEKGQTVTLRCDPISGHDNLYWYRRVMGKEIKFLLHFVKESKQDESGMPNNRFLAERTGGTYSTLKVQPAELEDSGVYFCASSQHSSGNTIYFGEGSWLTVV.

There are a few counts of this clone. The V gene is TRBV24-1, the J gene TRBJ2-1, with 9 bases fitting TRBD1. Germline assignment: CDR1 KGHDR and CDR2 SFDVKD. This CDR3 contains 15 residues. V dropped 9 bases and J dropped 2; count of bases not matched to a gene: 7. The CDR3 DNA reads TGTGCCACCGCAGGGGACAGGGTCCCCTACAATGAGCAGTTCTTC. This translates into CATAGDRVPYNEQFF.

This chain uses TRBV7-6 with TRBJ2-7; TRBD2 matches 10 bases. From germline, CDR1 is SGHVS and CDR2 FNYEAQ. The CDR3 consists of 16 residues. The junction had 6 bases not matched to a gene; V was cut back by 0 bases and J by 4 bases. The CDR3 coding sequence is TGTGCCAGCAGCTTAGCGGAATCTAGCGGGGGTTACGAGCAGTACTTC. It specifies CASSLAESSGGYEQYF.